Sequencing of this T cell receptor (beta chain) was carried out in a study of metastatic and nonmetastatic thyroid tumors. As for the study in general: Repertoire comparisons spanned blood and tumor or nodule tissue from malignant and benign thyroid patients.

The CDR3 is made up of 13 amino acids. Germline-derived CDR1 and CDR2 are SGDLS and YYNGEE. Trimming took off 7 bases at V and 4 bases at J, with 13 bases between the two ends. Authors' analysis steps: In papillary thyroid cancer, a distant-metastasis classifier was built using CDR3 differences across clinicopathological groups. With MiXCR, TCRdb reprocessed the PCR reads. It is TCRdb's table, rather than the study itself, that gives the V and J calls and clone size. Here the sample spans about 16,000 clones, roughly 24% being singletons. Every patient underwent thyroid surgery untreated. This TCR came from a male donor with papillary thyroid cancer or a benign thyroid nodule (not recorded which). Some clones in this sample may be carry-over from other donors' samples. The sequenced sample was tumor tissue. The J gene is TRBJ2-3, the V gene TRBV9, with D possibly matching TRBD2 (6 bases). CDR3: CASGGGVADTQYF. The CDR3 coding sequence is TGTGCCAGCGGAGGCGGGGTCGCAGATACGCAGTATTTT.